The TCR beta chain described here comes from a study of lymphopenia after photon versus proton radiotherapy. Method: immunoSEQ multiplex PCR; TCRdb's copy keeps in-frame clones and lacks some. The sample has about 83,000 clones, around 82% seen once; the top ten hold over 1.2%. Germline values: CDR1 SGHTA, CDR2 FQGTGA. Trimming shortened V by 5 bases and J by 8 bases, and 19 bases separated the two germline ends. The CDR3 length is 15 residues. The sample holds one count of this clone. The antigen is not known. The study, taken as a whole, reports: Survival link was tested only in deceased patients; proton benefit remains a possibility. After the lymphocyte nadir, photon-treated repertoires showed oligoclonal expansion, especially of CD8+ Temra cells. Proton therapy kept repertoires fairly stable, unlike photons, which gained effector/memory cells.

Sequencing was performed on peripheral blood, taken from a patient treated with proton-based radiotherapy. The clonotype originates from a man in his sixties with pancreatic cancer. The J gene is TRBJ2-1, the V gene TRBV7-3; D gene ambiguous. CDR3 region: CASSPPQEGPYEQFF. The CDR3 DNA reads as TGTGCCAGCAGCCCCCCCCAGGAAGGGCCCTATGAGCAGTTCTTC. Variable domain in full (rest from reference TRBV7-3 and TRBJ2-1): GAGVSQTPSNKVTEKGKYVELRCDPISGHTALYWYRQSLGQGPEFLIYFQGTGAADDSGLPNDRFFAVRPEGSVSTLKIQRTERGDSAVYLCASSPPQEGPYEQFFGPGTRLTVL.